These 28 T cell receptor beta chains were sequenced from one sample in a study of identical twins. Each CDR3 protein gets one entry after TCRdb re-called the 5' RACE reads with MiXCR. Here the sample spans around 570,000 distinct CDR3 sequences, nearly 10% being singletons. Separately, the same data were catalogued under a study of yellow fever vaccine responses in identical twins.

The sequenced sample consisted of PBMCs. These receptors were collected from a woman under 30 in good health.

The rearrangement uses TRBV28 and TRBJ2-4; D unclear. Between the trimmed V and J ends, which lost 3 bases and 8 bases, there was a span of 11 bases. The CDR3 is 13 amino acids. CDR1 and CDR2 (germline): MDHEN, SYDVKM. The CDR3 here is CASSFQDLYIQYF. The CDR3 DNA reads TGTGCCAGCAGTTTCCAGGATCTCTACATTCAGTACTTC. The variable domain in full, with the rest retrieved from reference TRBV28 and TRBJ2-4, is DVKVTQSSRYLVKRTGEKVFLECVQDMDHENMFWYRQDPGLGLRLIYFSYDVKMKEKGDIPEGYSVSREKKERFSLILESASTNQTSMYLCASSFQDLYIQYFGAGTRLSVL.

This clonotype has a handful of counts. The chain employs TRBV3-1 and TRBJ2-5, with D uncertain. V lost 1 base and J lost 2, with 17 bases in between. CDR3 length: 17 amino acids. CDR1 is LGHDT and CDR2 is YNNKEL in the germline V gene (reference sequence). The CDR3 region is CASSQGQPFMGQETQYF. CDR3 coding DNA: TGTGCCAGCAGCCAAGGCCAGCCCTTTATGGGGCAAGAGACCCAGTACTTC.

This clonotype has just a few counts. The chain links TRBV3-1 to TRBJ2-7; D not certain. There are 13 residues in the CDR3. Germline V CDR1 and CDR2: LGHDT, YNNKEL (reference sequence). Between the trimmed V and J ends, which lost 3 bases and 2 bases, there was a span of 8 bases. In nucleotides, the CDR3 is TGTGCCAGCAGCCATCAGGTCCCCTACGAGCAGTACTTC. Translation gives CASSHQVPYEQYF.

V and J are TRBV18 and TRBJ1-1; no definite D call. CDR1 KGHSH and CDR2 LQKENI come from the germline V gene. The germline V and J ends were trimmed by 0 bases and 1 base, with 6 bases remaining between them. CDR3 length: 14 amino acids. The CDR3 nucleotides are TGTGCCAGCTCACCACCCAGGCCGAACACTGAAGCTTTCTTT. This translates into CASSPPRPNTEAFF.

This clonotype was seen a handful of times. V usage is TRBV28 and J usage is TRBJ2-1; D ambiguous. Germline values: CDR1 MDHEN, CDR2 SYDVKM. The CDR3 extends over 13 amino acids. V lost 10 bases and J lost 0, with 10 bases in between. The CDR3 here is CATGIPSYNEQFF. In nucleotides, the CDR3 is TGTGCCACTGGCATCCCCTCCTACAATGAGCAGTTCTTC.

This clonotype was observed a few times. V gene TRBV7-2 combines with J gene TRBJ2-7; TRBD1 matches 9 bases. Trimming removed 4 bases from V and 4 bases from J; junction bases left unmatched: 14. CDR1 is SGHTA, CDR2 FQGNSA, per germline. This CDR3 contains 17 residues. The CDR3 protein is CASSYTGTGNRLYEQYF. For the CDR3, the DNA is TGTGCCAGCAGCTATACGGGGACAGGGAATAGACTTTACGAGCAGTACTTC. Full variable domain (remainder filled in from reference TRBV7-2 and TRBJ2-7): GAGVSQSPSNKVTEKGKDVELRCDPISGHTALYWYRQSLGQGLEFLIYFQGNSAPDKSGLPSDRFSAERTGGSVSTLTIQRTQQEDSAVYLCASSYTGTGNRLYEQYFGPGTRLTVT.

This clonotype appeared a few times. This CDR3 reads CSVVTGMAEQYF. The CDR3 coding sequence is TGCAGCGTTGTGACTGGAATGGCCGAGCAGTACTTC. The chain recombines TRBV29-1 with TRBJ2-7; D gene unclear. Trimming removed 4 bases from V and 6 bases from J, with 13 bases in between. Germline V CDR1 and CDR2: SQVTM, ANQGSEA. The CDR3 contains 12 residues.

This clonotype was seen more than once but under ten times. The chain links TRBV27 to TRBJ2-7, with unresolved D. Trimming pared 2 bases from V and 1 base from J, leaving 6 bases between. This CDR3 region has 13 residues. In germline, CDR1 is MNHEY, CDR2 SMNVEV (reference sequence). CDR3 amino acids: CASSLQPSYEQYF. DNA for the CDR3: TGTGCCAGCAGTTTACAGCCTTCCTACGAGCAGTACTTC.

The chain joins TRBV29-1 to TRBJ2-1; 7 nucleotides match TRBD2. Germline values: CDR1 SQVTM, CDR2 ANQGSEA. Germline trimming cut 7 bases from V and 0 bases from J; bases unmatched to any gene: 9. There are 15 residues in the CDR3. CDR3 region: CSARLAGRSYNEQFF. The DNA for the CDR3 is TGCAGCGCAAGATTAGCGGGCCGCTCCTACAATGAGCAGTTCTTC.

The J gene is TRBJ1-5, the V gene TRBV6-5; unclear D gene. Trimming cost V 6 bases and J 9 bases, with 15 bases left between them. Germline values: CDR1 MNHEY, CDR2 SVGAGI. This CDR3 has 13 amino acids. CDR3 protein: CASSLRRVTPQHF. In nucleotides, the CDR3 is TGTGCCAGCAGCTTACGTCGCGTAACGCCCCAGCATTTT.

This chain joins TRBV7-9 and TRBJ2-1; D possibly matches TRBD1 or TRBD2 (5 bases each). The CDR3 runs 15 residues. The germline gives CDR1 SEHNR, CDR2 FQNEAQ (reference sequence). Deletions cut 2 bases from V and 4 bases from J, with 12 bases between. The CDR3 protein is CASSLSGGRYNEQFF. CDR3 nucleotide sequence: TGTGCCAGCAGCTTATCTGGGGGTCGGTACAATGAGCAGTTCTTC. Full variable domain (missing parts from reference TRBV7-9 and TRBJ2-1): DTGVSQNPRHKITKRGQNVTFRCDPISEHNRLYWYRQTLGQGPEFLTYFQNEAQLEKSRLLSDRFSAERPKGSFSTLEIQRTEQGDSAMYLCASSLSGGRYNEQFFGPGTRLTVL.

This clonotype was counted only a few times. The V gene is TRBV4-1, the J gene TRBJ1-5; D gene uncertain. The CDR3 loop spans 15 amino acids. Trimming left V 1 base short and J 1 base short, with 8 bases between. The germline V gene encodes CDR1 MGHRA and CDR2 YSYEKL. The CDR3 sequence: CASSQGVQSNQPQHF. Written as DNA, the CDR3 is TGCGCCAGCAGCCAAGGGGTACAAAGCAATCAGCCCCAGCATTTT.

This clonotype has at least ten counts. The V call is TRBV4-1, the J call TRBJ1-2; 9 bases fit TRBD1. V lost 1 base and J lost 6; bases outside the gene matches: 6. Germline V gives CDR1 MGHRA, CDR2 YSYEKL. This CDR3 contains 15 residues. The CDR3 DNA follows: TGCGCCAGCAGCCAAGGCGATCGGACAGGGGATGGCTACACCTTC. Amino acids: CASSQGDRTGDGYTF.

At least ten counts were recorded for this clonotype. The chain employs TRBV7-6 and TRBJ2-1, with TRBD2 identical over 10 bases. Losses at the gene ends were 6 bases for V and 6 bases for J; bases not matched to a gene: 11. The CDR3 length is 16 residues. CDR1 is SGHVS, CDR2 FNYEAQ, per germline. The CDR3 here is CASSSASSGRGNEQFF. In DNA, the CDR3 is TGTGCCAGCAGTTCAGCTTCTAGCGGGAGAGGCAATGAGCAGTTCTTC.

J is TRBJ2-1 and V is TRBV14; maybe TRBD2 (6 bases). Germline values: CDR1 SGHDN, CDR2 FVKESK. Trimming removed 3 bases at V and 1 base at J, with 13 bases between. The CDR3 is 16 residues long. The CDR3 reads CASSHERALSYNEQFF. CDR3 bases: TGTGCCAGCAGCCACGAGCGGGCCCTGTCCTACAATGAGCAGTTCTTC. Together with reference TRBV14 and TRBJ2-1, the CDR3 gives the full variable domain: EAGVTQFPSHSVIEKGQTVTLRCDPISGHDNLYWYRRVMGKEIKFLLHFVKESKQDESGMPNNRFLAERTGGTYSTLKVQPAELEDSGVYFCASSHERALSYNEQFFGPGTRLTVL.

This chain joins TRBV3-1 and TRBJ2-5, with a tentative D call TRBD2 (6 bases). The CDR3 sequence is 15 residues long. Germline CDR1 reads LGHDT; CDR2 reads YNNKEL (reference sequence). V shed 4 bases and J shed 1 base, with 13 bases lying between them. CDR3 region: CASSPRLEVQETQYF. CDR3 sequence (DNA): TGTGCCAGCAGCCCTCGACTAGAGGTCCAAGAGACCCAGTACTTC.

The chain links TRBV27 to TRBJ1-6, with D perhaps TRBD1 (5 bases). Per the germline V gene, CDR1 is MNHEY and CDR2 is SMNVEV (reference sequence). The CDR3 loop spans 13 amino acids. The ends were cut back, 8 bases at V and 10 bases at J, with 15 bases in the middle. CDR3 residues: CASQGRGGSPLHF. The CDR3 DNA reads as TGTGCCAGCCAAGGGCGGGGGGGATCACCCCTCCACTTT.

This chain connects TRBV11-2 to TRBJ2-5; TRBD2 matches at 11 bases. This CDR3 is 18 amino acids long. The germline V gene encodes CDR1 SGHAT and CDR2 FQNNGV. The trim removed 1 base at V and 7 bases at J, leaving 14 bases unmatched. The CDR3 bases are TGTGCCAGCAGCTTAGGTTCTAGCGGGAGGCTCCGGGAGGGGACCCAGTACTTC. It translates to CASSLGSSGRLREGTQYF.

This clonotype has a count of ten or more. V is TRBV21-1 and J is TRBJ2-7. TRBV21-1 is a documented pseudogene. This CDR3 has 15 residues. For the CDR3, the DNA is TGTGCCAGCAGCAAAGGTAGAGGAGACCTTTGGGAGCAGTACTTC. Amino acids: CASSKGRGDLWEQYF.

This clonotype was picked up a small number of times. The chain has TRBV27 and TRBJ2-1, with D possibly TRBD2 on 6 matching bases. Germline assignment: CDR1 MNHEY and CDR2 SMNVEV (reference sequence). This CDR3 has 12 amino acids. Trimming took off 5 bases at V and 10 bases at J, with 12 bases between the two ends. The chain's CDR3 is CASSGLGGEQFF. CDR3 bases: TGTGCCAGCAGTGGTCTCGGAGGGGAGCAGTTCTTC.

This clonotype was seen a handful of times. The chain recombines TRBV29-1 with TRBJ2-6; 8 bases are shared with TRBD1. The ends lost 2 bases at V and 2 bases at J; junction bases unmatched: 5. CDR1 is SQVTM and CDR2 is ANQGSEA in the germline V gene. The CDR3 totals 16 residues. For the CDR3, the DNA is TGCAGCGTTGAAATCGCAGGGGGCGCTGGGGCCAACGTCCTGACTTTC. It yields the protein CSVEIAGGAGANVLTF.

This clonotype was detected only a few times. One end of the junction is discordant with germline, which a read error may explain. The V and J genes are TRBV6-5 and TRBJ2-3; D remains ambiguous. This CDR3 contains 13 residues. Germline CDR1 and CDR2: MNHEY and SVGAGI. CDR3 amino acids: CASGYDNTDTQYF. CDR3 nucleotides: TGTGCCAGCGGTTACGATAACACAGATACGCAGTATTTT.

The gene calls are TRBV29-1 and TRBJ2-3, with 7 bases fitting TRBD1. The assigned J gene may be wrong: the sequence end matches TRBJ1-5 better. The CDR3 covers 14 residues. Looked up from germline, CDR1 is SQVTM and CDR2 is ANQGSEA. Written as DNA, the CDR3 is TGCAGCGTTGAGACCGGGACAGAGTTCGATACGCAGCATTTT. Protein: CSVETGTEFDTQHF.

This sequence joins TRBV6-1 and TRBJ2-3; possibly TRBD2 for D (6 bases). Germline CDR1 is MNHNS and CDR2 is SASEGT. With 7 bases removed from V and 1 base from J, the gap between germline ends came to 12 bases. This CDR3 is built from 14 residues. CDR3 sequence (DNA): TGTGCCAGCACAACTGGACTACGCACAGATACGCAGTATTTT. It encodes CASTTGLRTDTQYF.

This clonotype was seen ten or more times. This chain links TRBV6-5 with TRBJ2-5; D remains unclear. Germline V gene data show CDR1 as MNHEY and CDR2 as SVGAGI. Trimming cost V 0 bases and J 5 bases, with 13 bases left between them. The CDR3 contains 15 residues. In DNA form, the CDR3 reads TGTGCCAGCAGTTACTCAGTTCTAGTACAGGAGACCCAGTACTTC. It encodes CASSYSVLVQETQYF.

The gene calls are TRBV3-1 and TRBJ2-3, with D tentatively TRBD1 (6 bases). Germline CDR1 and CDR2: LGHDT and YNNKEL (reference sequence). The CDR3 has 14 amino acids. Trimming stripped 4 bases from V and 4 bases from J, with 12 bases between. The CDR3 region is CASSRQQGADTQYF. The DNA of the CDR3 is TGTGCCAGCAGCCGACAACAGGGTGCAGATACGCAGTATTTT.

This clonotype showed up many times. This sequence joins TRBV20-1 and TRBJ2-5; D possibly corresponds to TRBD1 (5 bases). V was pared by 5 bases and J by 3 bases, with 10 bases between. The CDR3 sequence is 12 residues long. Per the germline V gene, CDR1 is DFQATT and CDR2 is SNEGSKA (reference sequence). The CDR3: CSALGQKETQYF. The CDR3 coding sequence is TGCAGTGCTCTCGGACAAAAAGAGACCCAGTACTTC.

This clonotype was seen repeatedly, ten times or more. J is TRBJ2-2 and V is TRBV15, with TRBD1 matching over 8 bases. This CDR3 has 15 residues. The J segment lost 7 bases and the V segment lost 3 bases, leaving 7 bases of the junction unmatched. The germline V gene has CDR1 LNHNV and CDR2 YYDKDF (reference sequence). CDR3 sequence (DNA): TGTGCCACCAGCAGGGGACTGGACAGGGACGGGGAGCTGTTTTTT. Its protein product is CATSRGLDRDGELFF.